The 21 T cell receptor beta chains given below trace back to one sample, sequenced in a study of shared clonotypes between healthy human individuals. Clones were read by immunoSEQ multiplex PCR, and TCRdb kept only the in-frame ones, dropping some. The data contain around 500,000 clones, approximately 79% of them singletons. Sequencing used PBMCs. The receptor source for this set is a woman between 40 and 55 years old in good health. Some clones in this sample may be carry-over from other donors' samples.

The chain is built from TRBV5-1 and TRBJ2-3, with 13 positions matching TRBD2. The CDR3 loop spans 15 amino acids. Per germline, CDR1 SGHRS and CDR2 YFSETQ. The junction had 7 bases not matched to a gene; V was cut back by 4 bases and J by 8 bases. CDR3 amino acids: CASSLGGLAGATQYF. The CDR3 nucleotides are TGCGCCAGCAGCCTGGGTGGACTAGCGGGAGCTACGCAGTATTTT.

CDR3: CASSPPRYGYTF. The CDR3 coding sequence is TGTGCCAGCAGCCCCCCTCGGTATGGCTACACCTTC. V is TRBV7-7 and J is TRBJ1-2; no clear D. Per germline, CDR1 SSHAT and CDR2 FNYEAQ (reference sequence). This CDR3 has 12 residues. Trimming took 5 bases from V and 5 from J, leaving 9 bases between them.

V is TRBV9 and J is TRBJ2-7, with 9 bases identical to TRBD2. This CDR3 region has 13 residues. J lost 7 bases, V lost 3 bases, and 5 bases had no gene match. Per germline, CDR1 SGDLS and CDR2 YYNGEE. The CDR3 spells CASSGSGSVEQYF. CDR3 coding DNA: TGTGCCAGCAGCGGTAGCGGGAGTGTTGAGCAGTACTTC.

This chain uses TRBV7-9 with TRBJ2-7; maybe TRBD2 (6 bases). The CDR3 spans 15 residues. Germline V gene lookup returns CDR1 SEHNR and CDR2 FQNEAQ (reference sequence). V was pared by 7 bases and J by 0 bases, with 16 bases between. The CDR3 DNA reads TGTGCCAGCACTCTAGGAGGGGCCAGCTCCTACGAGCAGTACTTC. Amino acids: CASTLGGASSYEQYF.

As for this clone: A junction end diverges from the germline sequence, so it may reflect a read error. The J gene is TRBJ2-2, the V gene TRBV5-4, with D perhaps assigned TRBD1 or TRBD2 (5 bases each). The CDR3 covers 15 residues. Germline loops: CDR1 SGHNT, CDR2 YYREEE (reference sequence). CDR3 in amino acids: CASSLWGTKTGELFF. CDR3 bases: TGTGCCAGCAGCTTGTGGGGGACGAAGACCGGGGAGCTGTTTTTT.

The chain links TRBV29-1 to TRBJ2-1; D is perhaps TRBD1 (5 bases). CDR1 is SQVTM, CDR2 ANQGSEA, per germline. The CDR3 is made up of 14 amino acids. The ends were cut back, 5 bases at V and 4 bases at J, with 15 bases in the middle. This chain's CDR3 is CSVLLGRKYNEQFF. CDR3 nucleotide sequence: TGCAGCGTTCTGTTGGGGCGCAAGTACAATGAGCAGTTCTTC.

This clone has just a few counts. The V gene is TRBV7-9, the J gene TRBJ2-5; no firm D call. Per germline, CDR1 SEHNR and CDR2 FQNEAQ (reference sequence). The germline V and J ends were trimmed by 1 base and 0 bases, with 12 bases remaining between them. The CDR3 sequence is 16 residues long. CDR3 in DNA: TGTGCCAGCAGCTTAGGGTTGACTCTCCACCAAGAGACCCAGTACTTC. Translated: CASSLGLTLHQETQYF.

V gene TRBV5-1 combines with J gene TRBJ1-2; 8 bases are shared with TRBD1. This CDR3 has 15 amino acids. The trim removed 0 bases at V and 2 bases at J, leaving 3 bases unmatched. The germline V gene encodes CDR1 SGHRS and CDR2 YFSETQ. CDR3 region: CASSLAGGANYGYTF. The CDR3 bases are TGCGCCAGCAGCTTGGCAGGGGGCGCAAACTATGGCTACACCTTC.

The sample holds many counts of this clone. This chain links TRBV21-1 with TRBJ2-1; the D call in the table, TRBD1, was not verified against the DNA. TRBV21-1 is given as a pseudogene. This CDR3 region has 15 residues. CDR3 nucleotide sequence: TGTGCCAGCAGCACTCGGGACAGGGAGTACAATGAGCAGTTCTTC. Its protein product is CASSTRDREYNEQFF.

This rearrangement joins TRBV11-2 to TRBJ2-3; 7 bases are shared with TRBD2. Germline CDR1 is SGHAT and CDR2 is FQNNGV. CDR3 length equals 15 residues. V gave up 0 bases and J gave up 6 bases; unmatched junction bases: 6. The CDR3 coding sequence is TGTGCCAGCAGCTTAGAGGCGGGAGTGTACGATACGCAGTATTTT. This translates into CASSLEAGVYDTQYF. Combining the CDR3 with reference TRBV11-2 and TRBJ2-3 gives the whole variable domain EAGVAQSPRYKIIEKRQSVAFWCNPISGHATLYWYQQILGQGPKLLIQFQNNGVVDDSQLPKDRFSAERLKGVDSTLKIQPAKLEDSAVYLCASSLEAGVYDTQYFGPGTRLTVL.

The V and J genes are TRBV27 and TRBJ2-2, with no clear D. CDR1 and CDR2 (germline): MNHEY, SMNVEV (reference sequence). The CDR3 is 12 amino acids. V lost 1 base to trimming and J lost 6 bases, with 3 bases between them. CDR3 bases: TGTGCCAGCAGTTTATATGCCGGGGAGCTGTTTTTT. Its protein is CASSLYAGELFF.

CDR3: CASSPRITREGYTF. The CDR3 nucleotides read TGTGCCAGCTCACCGCGCATCACCCGGGAAGGCTACACCTTC. V gene TRBV18 combines with J gene TRBJ1-2; D unresolved. V lost 3 bases, J lost 8 bases, and 16 bases lay in between. Germline loops: CDR1 KGHSH, CDR2 LQKENI. The CDR3 runs to 14 residues.

CDR3 coding DNA: TGTGCCAGCAGTGAAACGGCAGGACCTTTCACCGGGGAGCTGTTTTTT. Its protein product is CASSETAGPFTGELFF. The chain has TRBV2 and TRBJ2-2; D not resolved. The CDR3 sequence is 16 residues long. Trimming pared 2 bases from V and 4 bases from J, leaving 14 bases between. Germline V gene sequence: CDR1 SNHLY, CDR2 FYNNEI.

About this clone: With a far larger clone one base away, a read error is the likely cause. The V and J genes are TRBV5-1 and TRBJ1-1; TRBD1 might be the D (6 bases). Per germline, CDR1 SGHRS and CDR2 YFSETQ. The CDR3 is 14 amino acids. Trimming took off 7 bases at V and 1 base at J, with 14 bases between the two ends. In nucleotides, the CDR3 is TGCGCCAGCGGCAGGCTGACAGGGAACACTGAAGCTTTCTTT. It yields the protein CASGRLTGNTEAFF.

This clone was counted between two and nine times. The chain has TRBV28 and TRBJ1-2, with D perhaps matching TRBD1 (5 bases). From germline, CDR1 is MDHEN and CDR2 SYDVKM. The CDR3 sequence is 15 residues long. The V end was cut by 2 bases, the J end by 1 base, with 11 bases between. CDR3 region: CASSLLGRVNYGYTF. DNA for the CDR3: TGTGCCAGCAGTTTACTGGGCAGGGTTAACTATGGCTACACCTTC.

This chain joins TRBV5-4 and TRBJ2-7, with 7 bases matching TRBD1. The length of the CDR3 is 14 residues. CDR1 is SGHNT, CDR2 YYREEE, per germline (reference sequence). Losses at the gene ends were 7 bases for V and 4 bases for J; bases not matched to a gene: 11. The CDR3 bases are TGTGCCAGCCGCGAGACAGGGTCACCGTACGAGCAGTACTTC. Amino acid sequence: CASRETGSPYEQYF.

The V and J genes are TRBV29-1 and TRBJ2-5; tentatively, D is TRBD2 (5 bases). The length of the CDR3 is 14 residues. Trimming removed 2 bases from V and 4 bases from J, with 14 bases in between. CDR1 and CDR2 from the germline V gene are SQVTM and ANQGSEA. In DNA form, the CDR3 reads TGCAGCGTTGAATGGCCTAGCAGGACAGAGACCCAGTACTTC. This gives the protein CSVEWPSRTETQYF.

This sequence joins TRBV9 and TRBJ1-5, with a tentative D call TRBD1 (5 bases). Germline lookup yields CDR1 SGDLS and CDR2 YYNGEE. V shed 4 bases and J shed 7 bases, with 15 bases lying between them. The CDR3 spans 14 residues. The CDR3 here is CASSPDTRGQPQHF. In DNA form, the CDR3 reads TGTGCCAGCAGCCCGGACACCCGGGGGCAGCCCCAGCATTTT.

The CDR3 loop reads CAGIKRGNSNQPQHF. CDR3 coding DNA: TGTGCGGGGATCAAACGCGGGAATAGCAATCAGCCCCAGCATTTT. This rearrangement joins TRBV30 to TRBJ1-5; D remains unclear. The V gene's germline CDR1 is GTSNPN and CDR2 SVGIG (reference sequence). The CDR3 is 15 residues long. The complete variable domain, with remaining parts taken from reference TRBV30 and TRBJ1-5, reads SQTIHQWPATLVQPVGSPLSLECTVEGTSNPNLYWYRQAAGRGLQLLFYSVGIGQISSEVPQNLSASRPQDRQFILSSKKLLLSDSGFYLCAGIKRGNSNQPQHFGDGTRLSIL.

The rearrangement links TRBV9 to TRBJ2-1; D perhaps matches TRBD1 (5 bases). Per germline, CDR1 SGDLS and CDR2 YYNGEE. Trimming took off 4 bases at V and 4 bases at J, with 18 bases between the two ends. This CDR3 spans 16 amino acids. This chain's CDR3 is CASSSRLWGPYNEQFF. The CDR3 DNA sequence: TGTGCCAGCAGCTCCCGTCTGTGGGGCCCGTACAATGAGCAGTTCTTC.

This chain links TRBV5-1 with TRBJ2-7; 7 bases align to TRBD1. The CDR3 is 13 amino acids. With V trimmed by 6 bases and J by 0 bases, 3 bases remained unmatched. Germline V gene sequence: CDR1 SGHRS, CDR2 YFSETQ. The CDR3 sequence: CASKRDSSYEQYF. The CDR3 DNA follows: TGCGCCAGCAAACGGGACAGCTCCTACGAGCAGTACTTC.